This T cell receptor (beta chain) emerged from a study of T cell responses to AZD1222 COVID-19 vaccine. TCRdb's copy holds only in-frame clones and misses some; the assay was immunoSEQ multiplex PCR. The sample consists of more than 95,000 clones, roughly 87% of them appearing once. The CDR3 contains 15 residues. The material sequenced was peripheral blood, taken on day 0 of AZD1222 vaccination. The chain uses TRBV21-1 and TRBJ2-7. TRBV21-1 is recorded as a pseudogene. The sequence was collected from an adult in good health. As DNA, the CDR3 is TGTGCCAGCAGCAATCCCCCCGGCGGACCTCTGGAGCAGTACTTC. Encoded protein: CASSNPPGGPLEQYF.